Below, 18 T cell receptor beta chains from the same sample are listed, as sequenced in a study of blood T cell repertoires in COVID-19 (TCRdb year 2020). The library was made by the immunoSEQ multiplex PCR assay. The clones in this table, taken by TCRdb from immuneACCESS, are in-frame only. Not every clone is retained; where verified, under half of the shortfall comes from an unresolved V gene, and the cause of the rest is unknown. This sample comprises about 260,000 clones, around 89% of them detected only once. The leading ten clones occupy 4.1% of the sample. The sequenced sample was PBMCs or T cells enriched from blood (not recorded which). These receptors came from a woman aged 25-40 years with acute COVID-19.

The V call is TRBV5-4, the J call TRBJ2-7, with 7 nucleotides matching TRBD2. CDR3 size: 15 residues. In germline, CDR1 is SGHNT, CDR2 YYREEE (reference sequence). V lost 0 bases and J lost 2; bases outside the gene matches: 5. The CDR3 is CASSLVASGTYEQYF. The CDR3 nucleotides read TGTGCCAGCAGCTTGGTGGCTAGCGGAACCTACGAGCAGTACTTC.

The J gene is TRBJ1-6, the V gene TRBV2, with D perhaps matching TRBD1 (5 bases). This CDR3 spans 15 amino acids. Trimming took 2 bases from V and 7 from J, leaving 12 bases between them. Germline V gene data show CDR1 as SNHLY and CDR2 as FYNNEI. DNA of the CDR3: TGTGCCAGCAGTGAATTTCAGGGTAGCAATTCACCCCTCCACTTT. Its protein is CASSEFQGSNSPLHF.

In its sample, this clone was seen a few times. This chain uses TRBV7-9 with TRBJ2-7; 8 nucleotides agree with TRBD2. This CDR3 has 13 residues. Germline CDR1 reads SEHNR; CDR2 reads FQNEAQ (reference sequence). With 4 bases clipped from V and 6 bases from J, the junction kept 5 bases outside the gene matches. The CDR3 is CASSYGGRSEQYF. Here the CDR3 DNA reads TGTGCCAGCAGCTACGGCGGGAGGTCCGAGCAGTACTTC.

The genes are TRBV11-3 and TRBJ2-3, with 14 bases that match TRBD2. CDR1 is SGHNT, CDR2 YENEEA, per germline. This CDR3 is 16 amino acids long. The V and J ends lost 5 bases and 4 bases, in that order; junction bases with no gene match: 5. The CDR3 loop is CASSIGTSGSADTQYF. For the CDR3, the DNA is TGTGCCAGCAGCATCGGGACTAGCGGGAGCGCAGATACGCAGTATTTT.

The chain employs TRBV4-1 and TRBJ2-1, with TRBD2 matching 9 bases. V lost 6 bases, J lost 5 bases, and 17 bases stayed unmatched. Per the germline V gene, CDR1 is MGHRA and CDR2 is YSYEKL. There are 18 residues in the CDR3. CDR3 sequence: CASRNLPSGTHHHNEQFF. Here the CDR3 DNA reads TGCGCCAGCAGAAACTTACCTAGCGGGACCCACCACCACAATGAGCAGTTCTTC.

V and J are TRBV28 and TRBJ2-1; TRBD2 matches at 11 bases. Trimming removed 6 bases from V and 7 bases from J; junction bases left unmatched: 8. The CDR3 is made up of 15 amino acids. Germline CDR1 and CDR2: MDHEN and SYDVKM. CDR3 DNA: TGTGCCAGCAGCCTACTAGCGGGAGAATGGAATGAGCAGTTCTTC. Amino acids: CASSLLAGEWNEQFF.

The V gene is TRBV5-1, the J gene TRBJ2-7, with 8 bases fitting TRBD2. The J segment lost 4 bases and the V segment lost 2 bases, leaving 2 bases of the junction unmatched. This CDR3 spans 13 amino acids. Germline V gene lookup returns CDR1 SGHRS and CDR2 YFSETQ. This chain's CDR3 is CASSLAGVYEQYF. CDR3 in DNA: TGCGCCAGCAGCTTAGCGGGAGTGTACGAGCAGTACTTC.

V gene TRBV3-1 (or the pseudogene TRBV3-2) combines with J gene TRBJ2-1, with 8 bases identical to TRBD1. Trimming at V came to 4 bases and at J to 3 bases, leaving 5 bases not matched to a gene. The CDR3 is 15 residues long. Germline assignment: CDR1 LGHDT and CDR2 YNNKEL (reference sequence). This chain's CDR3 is CASSPTDRVYNEQFF. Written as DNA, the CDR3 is TGTGCCAGCAGCCCGACGGACAGGGTCTACAATGAGCAGTTCTTC.

Here the CDR3 reads CASSQDPEVAGGFNEQFF. The CDR3 region has the DNA TGCGCCAGCAGCCAAGACCCGGAGGTAGCGGGAGGGTTCAATGAGCAGTTCTTC. The chain joins TRBV4-1 to TRBJ2-1; 11 bases match TRBD2. This CDR3 is built from 18 residues. Trimming cost V 0 bases and J 6 bases; bases outside gene matches: 10. Germline V gene sequence: CDR1 MGHRA, CDR2 YSYEKL.

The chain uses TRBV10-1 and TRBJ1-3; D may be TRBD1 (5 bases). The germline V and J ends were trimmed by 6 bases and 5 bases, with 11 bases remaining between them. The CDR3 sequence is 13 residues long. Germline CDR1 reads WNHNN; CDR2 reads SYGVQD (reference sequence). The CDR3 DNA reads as TGCGCCAGCAGCCTGGCAGGGAGAAACACCATATATTTT. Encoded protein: CASSLAGRNTIYF.

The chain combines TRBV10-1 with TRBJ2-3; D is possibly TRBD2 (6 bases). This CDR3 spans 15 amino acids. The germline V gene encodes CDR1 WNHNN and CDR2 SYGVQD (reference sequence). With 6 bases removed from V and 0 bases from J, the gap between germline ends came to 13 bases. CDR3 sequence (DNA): TGCGCCAGCAGCGGGGGACGGGTGAGCACAGATACGCAGTATTTT. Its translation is CASSGGRVSTDTQYF.

CDR3 in amino acids: CASSAPGLAATAQFF. The CDR3, as DNA: TGCGCCAGCAGCGCCCCGGGACTAGCGGCCACGGCGCAGTTCTTC. This sequence joins TRBV5-1 and TRBJ2-1; 11 nucleotides align to TRBD2. The germline V gene has CDR1 SGHRS and CDR2 YFSETQ. J was trimmed by 12 bases and V by 4 bases; bases with no gene match: 12. CDR3 length equals 15 residues. Variable domain in full (rest from reference TRBV5-1 and TRBJ2-1): KAGVTQTPRYLIKTRGQQVTLSCSPISGHRSVSWYQQTPGQGLQFLFEYFSETQRNKGNFPGRFSGRQFSNSRSEMNVSTLELGDSALYLCASSAPGLAATAQFFGPGTRLTVL.

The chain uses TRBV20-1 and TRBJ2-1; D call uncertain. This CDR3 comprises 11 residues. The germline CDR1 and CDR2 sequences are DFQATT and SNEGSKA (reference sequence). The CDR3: CSHTSYNEQFF. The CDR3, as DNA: TGCAGCCACACATCCTACAATGAGCAGTTCTTC.

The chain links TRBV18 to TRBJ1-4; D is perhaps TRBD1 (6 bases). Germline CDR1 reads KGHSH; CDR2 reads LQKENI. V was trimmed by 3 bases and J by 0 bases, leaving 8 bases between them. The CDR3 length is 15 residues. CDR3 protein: CASSPTGTTNEKLFF. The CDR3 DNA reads TGTGCCAGCTCACCTACAGGGACAACTAATGAAAAACTGTTTTTT.

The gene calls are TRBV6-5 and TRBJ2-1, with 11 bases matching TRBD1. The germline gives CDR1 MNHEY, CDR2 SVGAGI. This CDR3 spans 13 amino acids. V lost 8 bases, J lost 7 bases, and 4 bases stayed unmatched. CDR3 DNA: TGTGCCAGCGGGACAGGGGGGGAGAATGAGCAGTTCTTC. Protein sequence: CASGTGGENEQFF.

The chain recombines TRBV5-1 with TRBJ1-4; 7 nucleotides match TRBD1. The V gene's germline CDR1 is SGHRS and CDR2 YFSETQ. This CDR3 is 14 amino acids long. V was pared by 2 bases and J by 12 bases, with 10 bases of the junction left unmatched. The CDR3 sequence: CASSFGGTVDQLFF. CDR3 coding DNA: TGCGCCAGCAGCTTTGGCGGGACAGTGGATCAACTGTTTTTT.

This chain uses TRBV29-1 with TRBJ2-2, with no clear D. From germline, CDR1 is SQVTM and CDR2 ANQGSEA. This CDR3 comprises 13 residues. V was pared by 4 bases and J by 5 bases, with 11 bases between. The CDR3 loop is CSVGSLGTGELFF. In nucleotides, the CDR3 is TGCAGCGTTGGCTCCCTCGGTACCGGGGAGCTGTTTTTT.

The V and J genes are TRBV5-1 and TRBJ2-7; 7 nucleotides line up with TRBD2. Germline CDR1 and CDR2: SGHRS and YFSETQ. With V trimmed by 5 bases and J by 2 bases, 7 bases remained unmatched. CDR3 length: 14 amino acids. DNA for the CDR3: TGCGCCAGCAGACCCGGGGCGGGGGCCTACGAGCAGTACTTC. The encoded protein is CASRPGAGAYEQYF. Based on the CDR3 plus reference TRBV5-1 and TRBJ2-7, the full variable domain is KAGVTQTPRYLIKTRGQQVTLSCSPISGHRSVSWYQQTPGQGLQFLFEYFSETQRNKGNFPGRFSGRQFSNSRSEMNVSTLELGDSALYLCASRPGAGAYEQYFGPGTRLTVT.